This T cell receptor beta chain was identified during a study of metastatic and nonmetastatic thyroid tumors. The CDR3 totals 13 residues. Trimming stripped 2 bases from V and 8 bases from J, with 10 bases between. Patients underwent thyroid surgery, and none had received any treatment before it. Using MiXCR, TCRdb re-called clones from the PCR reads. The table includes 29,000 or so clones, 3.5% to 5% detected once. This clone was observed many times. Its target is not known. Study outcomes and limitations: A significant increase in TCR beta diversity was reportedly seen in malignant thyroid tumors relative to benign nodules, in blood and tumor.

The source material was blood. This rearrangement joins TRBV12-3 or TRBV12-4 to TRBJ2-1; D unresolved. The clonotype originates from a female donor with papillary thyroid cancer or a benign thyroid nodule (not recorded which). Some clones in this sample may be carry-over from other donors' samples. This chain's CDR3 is CASSLFLRDEQFF. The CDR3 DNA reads TGTGCCAGCAGTTTATTTTTGCGCGATGAGCAGTTCTTC.